What follows describes a single T cell receptor (beta chain). Using its own MiXCR run on the RT-PCR reads, TCRdb lists one record per CDR3 protein. The sample yields approximately 220,000 distinct CDR3 sequences, roughly two fifths seen once. These data originate in a study of patients and donors after allogeneic stem cell transplantation. Looked up from germline, CDR1 is MNHNS and CDR2 is SASEGT. The V end was cut by 3 bases, the J end by 7 bases, with 13 bases between. This CDR3 has 15 residues. The gene calls are TRBV6-1 and TRBJ1-6, with no clear D. This TCR was recovered from a human donor who was either an allogeneic HSCT recipient or a stem cell or donor lymphocyte infusion donor (not recorded which). It is not recorded whose cells these are; they may come from a transplant donor. Sequencing was carried out using blood, either unsorted or a sorted T cell fraction (not recorded which). Written as DNA, the CDR3 is TGTGCCAGCAGTGATTTTTGGATTTCGAATTCACCCCTCCACTTT. Protein product: CASSDFWISNSPLHF.